Presented here are 10 T cell receptor beta chains from one specimen sequenced in a study of blood T cell repertoires in COVID-19. Sequencing used immunoSEQ multiplex PCR; TCRdb keeps in-frame clones, though not all of them. This sample has about 56,000 clones, with roughly nine tenths found just once. What was sequenced was peripheral blood. The receptors derive from an older woman with COVID-19, enrolled during active disease.

The rearrangement links TRBV5-5 to TRBJ2-2; 8 bases are shared with TRBD1. The CDR3 extends over 16 amino acids. V shed 2 bases and J 1 base; nucleotides not matched to a gene: 4. Per germline, CDR1 SGHKS and CDR2 YYEKEE (reference sequence). CDR3 DNA: TGTGCCAGCAGCTTCACCGGGACAGGGAACACCGGGGAGCTGTTTTTT. It yields the protein CASSFTGTGNTGELFF.

The rearrangement joins TRBV28 to TRBJ2-1, with D perhaps matching TRBD2 (5 bases). Germline loops: CDR1 MDHEN, CDR2 SYDVKM. This CDR3 region has 16 residues. Trimming removed 7 bases at V and 0 bases at J, with 16 bases between. The CDR3 spells CASIWGETSSYNEQFF. CDR3 DNA: TGTGCCAGCATCTGGGGAGAGACCAGCTCCTACAATGAGCAGTTCTTC.

This chain connects TRBV30 to TRBJ2-3, with D possibly matching TRBD2 (8 bases). Germline V gene lookup returns CDR1 GTSNPN and CDR2 SVGIG (reference sequence). CDR3 length equals 17 residues. V was shortened by 2 bases and J by 4 bases, with 22 bases between the two germline ends. The CDR3, as DNA: TGTGCCTGGAGTACAGGGGCAGCGGGAGTTGGCGCAGATACGCAGTATTTT. Protein product: CAWSTGAAGVGADTQYF.

The gene calls are TRBV28 and TRBJ2-7; the D is unclear. Trimming removed 4 bases at V and 6 bases at J, with 10 bases between. Per germline, CDR1 MDHEN and CDR2 SYDVKM. The CDR3 is 12 residues long. The CDR3 reads CASSSNPREQYF. CDR3 coding DNA: TGTGCCAGCAGTTCTAACCCCCGCGAGCAGTACTTC. Full variable domain (missing parts from reference TRBV28 and TRBJ2-7): DVKVTQSSRYLVKRTGEKVFLECVQDMDHENMFWYRQDPGLGLRLIYFSYDVKMKEKGDIPEGYSVSREKKERFSLILESASTNQTSMYLCASSSNPREQYFGPGTRLTVT.

V gene TRBV21-1 combines with J gene TRBJ2-6; TRBD1, the table's D call, was not compared with the DNA. TRBV21-1 is a listed pseudogene. This CDR3 comprises 22 residues. Written as DNA, the CDR3 is TGTGCCAGCAGCAAAGTATTGAACATTTGCGGACAGGAGCCCTCTGGGGCCAACGTCCTGACTTTC. Translation: CASSKVLNICGQEPSGANVLTF.

The count of this clone is one. V and J are TRBV3-1 (or the pseudogene TRBV3-2) and TRBJ2-1; the match to TRBD2 covers 14 bases. Losses at the gene ends were 5 bases for V and 3 bases for J; bases not matched to a gene: 3. The CDR3 sequence is 16 residues long. In germline, CDR1 is LGHDT, CDR2 YNNKEL (reference sequence). Written as DNA, the CDR3 is TGTGCCAGCAGCGCCGGGACTAGCGGGAGCTACAATGAGCAGTTCTTC. Protein: CASSAGTSGSYNEQFF.

The CDR3 loop is CASRPLQAFTGELFF. The CDR3 DNA reads TGTGCCAGCAGACCTCTACAGGCGTTCACCGGGGAGCTGTTTTTT. V gene TRBV11-2 combines with J gene TRBJ2-2, with D perhaps TRBD1 (5 bases). The CDR3 has 15 amino acids. Trimming shortened V by 6 bases and J by 4 bases, and 15 bases separated the two germline ends. Germline lookup yields CDR1 SGHAT and CDR2 FQNNGV.

The V and J genes are TRBV4-3 and TRBJ2-1; D gene unclear. CDR3 length: 15 amino acids. V was trimmed by 0 bases and J by 15 bases, leaving 21 bases between them. Per the germline V gene, CDR1 is LGHNA and CDR2 is YSLEER. In nucleotides, the CDR3 is TGCGCCAGCAGCCAAGATCAGAGAGGCTCCCCCGAGATGTTCTTC. As protein: CASSQDQRGSPEMFF.

The chain combines TRBV19 with TRBJ1-1; D is perhaps TRBD1 (5 bases). Germline V gene lookup returns CDR1 LNHDA and CDR2 SQIVND (reference sequence). V was shortened by 8 bases and J by 5 bases, with 18 bases between the two germline ends. This CDR3 is built from 14 residues. The CDR3 nucleotides are TGTGCCAGTCGAGGGATTGCAGGGAGGACTGAAGCTTTCTTT. Protein product: CASRGIAGRTEAFF.

This clone was found once. The V call is TRBV6-5, the J call TRBJ1-3; D gene uncertain. V dropped 6 bases and J dropped 8 bases, with 17 bases sitting between them. From germline, CDR1 is MNHEY and CDR2 SVGAGI. The CDR3 runs to 14 residues. The CDR3 sequence: CASREGVSGDTIYF. The CDR3 DNA follows: TGTGCCAGCAGAGAGGGTGTCTCCGGGGACACCATATATTTT.